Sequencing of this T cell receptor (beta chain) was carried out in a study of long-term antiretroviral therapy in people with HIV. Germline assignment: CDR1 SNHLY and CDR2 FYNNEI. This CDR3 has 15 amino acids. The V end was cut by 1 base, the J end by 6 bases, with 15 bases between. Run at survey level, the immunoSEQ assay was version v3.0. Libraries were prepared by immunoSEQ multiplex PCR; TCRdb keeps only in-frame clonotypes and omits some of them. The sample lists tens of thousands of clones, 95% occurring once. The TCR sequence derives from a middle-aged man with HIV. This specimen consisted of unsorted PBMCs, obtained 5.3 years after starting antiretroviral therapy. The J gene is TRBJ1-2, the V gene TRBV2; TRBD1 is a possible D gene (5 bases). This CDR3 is CASSEGTSRGDGYTF. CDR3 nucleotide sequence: TGTGCCAGCAGTGAAGGGACGTCACGAGGGGATGGCTACACCTTC.